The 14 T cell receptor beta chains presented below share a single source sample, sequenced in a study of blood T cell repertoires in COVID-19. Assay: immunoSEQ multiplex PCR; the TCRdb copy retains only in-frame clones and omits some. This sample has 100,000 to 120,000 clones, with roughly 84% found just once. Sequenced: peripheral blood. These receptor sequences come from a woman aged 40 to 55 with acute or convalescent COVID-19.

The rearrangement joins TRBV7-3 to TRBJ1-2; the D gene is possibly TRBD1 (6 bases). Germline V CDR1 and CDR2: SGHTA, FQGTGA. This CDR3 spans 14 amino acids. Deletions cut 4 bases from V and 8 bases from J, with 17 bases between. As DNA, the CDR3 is TGTGCCAGCAGCTCTACACCAGGGGAAACGGGCTACACCTTC. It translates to CASSSTPGETGYTF.

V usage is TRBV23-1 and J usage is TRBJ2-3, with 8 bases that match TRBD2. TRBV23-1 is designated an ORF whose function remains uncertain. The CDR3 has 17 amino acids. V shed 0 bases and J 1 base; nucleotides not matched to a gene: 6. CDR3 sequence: CASSQSMRGDRTDTQYF. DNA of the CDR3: TGCGCCAGCAGTCAATCGATGCGGGGGGACCGCACAGATACGCAGTATTTT.

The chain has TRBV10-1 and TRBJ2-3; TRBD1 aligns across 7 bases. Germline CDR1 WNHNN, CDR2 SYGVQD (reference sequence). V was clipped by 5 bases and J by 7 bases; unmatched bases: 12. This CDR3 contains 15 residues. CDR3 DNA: TGCGCCAGCAGTCCATCCGGGACAGCCCGCAATACGCAGTATTTT. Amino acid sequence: CASSPSGTARNTQYF.

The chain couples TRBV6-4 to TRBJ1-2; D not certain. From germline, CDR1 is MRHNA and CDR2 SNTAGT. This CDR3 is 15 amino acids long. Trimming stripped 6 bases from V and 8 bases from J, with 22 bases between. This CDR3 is CASRPYSGAPGGYTF. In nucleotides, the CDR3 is TGTGCCAGCAGACCTTATTCGGGAGCCCCAGGAGGCTACACCTTC.

The DNA for the CDR3 is TGTGCCAGCAGCTTACAGGCTCTCCAAGAGACCCAGTACTTC. Protein product: CASSLQALQETQYF. J is TRBJ2-5 and V is TRBV5-4, with TRBD1 as a possible D gene (5 bases). Germline V gene lookup returns CDR1 SGHNT and CDR2 YYREEE (reference sequence). Trimming removed 2 bases at V and 1 base at J, with 9 bases between. The CDR3 totals 14 residues.

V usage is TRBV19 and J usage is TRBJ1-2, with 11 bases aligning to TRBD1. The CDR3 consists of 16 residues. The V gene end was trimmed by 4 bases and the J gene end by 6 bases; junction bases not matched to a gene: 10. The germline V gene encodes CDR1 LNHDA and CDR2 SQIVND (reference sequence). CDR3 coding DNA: TGTGCCAGTAGTAGAATACCGGGACAGGGGGGGGATGGCTACACCTTC. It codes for CASSRIPGQGGDGYTF.

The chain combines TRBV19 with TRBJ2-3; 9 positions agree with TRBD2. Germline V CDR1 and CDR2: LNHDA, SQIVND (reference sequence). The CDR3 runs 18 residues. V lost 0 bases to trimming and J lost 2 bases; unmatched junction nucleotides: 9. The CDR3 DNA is TGTGCCAGTAGTATAGATTGGGACACTAGCGGGTCCACAGATACGCAGTATTTT. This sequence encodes CASSIDWDTSGSTDTQYF.

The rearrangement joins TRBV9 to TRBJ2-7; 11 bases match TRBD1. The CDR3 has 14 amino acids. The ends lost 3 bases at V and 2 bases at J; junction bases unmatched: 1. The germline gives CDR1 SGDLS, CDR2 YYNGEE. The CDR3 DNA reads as TGTGCCAGCAGCGGGACAGGGGGCGCCTACGAGCAGTACTTC. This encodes CASSGTGGAYEQYF.

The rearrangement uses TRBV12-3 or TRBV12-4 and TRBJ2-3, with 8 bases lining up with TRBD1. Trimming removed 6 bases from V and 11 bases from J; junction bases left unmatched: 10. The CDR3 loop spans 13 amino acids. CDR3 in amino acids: CASRSTRGRKQYF. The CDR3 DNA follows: TGTGCCAGCAGGTCTACCAGGGGGCGCAAGCAGTATTTT.

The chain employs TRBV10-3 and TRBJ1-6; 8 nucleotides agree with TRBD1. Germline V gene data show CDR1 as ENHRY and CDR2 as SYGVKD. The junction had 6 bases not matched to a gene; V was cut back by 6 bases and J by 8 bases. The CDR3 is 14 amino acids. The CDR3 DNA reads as TGTGCCATCAGGCCTGACAGGGGAGATTCACCCCTCCACTTT. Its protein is CAIRPDRGDSPLHF.

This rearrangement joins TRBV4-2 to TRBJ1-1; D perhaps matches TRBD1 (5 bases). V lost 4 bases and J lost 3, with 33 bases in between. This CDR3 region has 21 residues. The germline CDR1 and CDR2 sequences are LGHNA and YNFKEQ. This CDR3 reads CASSPSPVWGGRGRSHTEAFF. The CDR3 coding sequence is TGTGCCAGCAGCCCCTCTCCCGTATGGGGGGGAAGGGGAAGGTCGCACACTGAAGCTTTCTTT.

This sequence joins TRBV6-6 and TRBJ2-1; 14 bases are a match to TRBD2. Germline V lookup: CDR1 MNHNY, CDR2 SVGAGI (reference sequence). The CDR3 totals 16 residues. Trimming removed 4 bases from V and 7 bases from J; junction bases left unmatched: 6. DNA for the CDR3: TGTGCCAGCAGTTCCCCGGGACTAGCGGGGGTGAATGAGCAGTTCTTC. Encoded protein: CASSSPGLAGVNEQFF.

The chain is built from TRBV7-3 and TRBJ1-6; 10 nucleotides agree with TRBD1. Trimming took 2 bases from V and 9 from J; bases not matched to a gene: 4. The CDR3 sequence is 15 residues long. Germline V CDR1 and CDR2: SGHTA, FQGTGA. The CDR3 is CASSLLGTGASPLHF. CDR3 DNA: TGTGCCAGCAGCTTACTCGGGACAGGGGCTTCACCCCTCCACTTT. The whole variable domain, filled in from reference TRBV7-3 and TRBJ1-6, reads GAGVSQTPSNKVTEKGKYVELRCDPISGHTALYWYRQSLGQGPEFLIYFQGTGAADDSGLPNDRFFAVRPEGSVSTLKIQRTERGDSAVYLCASSLLGTGASPLHFGNGTRLTVT.

CDR3 amino acids: CASSLSAGATEAFF. CDR3 coding DNA: TGTGCCAGCAGCTTATCCGCAGGGGCCACTGAAGCTTTCTTT. The V gene is TRBV7-9, the J gene TRBJ1-1; D possibly corresponds to TRBD1 (6 bases). V was cut by 2 bases and J by 4 bases, with 11 bases left in between. The CDR3 consists of 14 residues. From germline, CDR1 is SEHNR and CDR2 FQNEAQ (reference sequence).